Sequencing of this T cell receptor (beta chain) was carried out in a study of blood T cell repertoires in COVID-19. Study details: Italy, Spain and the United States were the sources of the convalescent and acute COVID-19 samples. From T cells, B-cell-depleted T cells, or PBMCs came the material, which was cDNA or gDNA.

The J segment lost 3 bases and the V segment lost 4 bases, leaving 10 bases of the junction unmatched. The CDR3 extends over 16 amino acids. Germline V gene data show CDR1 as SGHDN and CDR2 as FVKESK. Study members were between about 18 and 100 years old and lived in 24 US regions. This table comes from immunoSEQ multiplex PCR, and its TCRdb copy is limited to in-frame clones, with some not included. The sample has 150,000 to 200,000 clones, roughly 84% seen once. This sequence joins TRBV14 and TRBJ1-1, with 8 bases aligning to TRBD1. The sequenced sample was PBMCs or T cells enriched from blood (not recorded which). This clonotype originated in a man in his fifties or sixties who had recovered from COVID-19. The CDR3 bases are TGTGCCAGCAGCCGCTATCAGGGGGCTGGGGACACTGAAGCTTTCTTT. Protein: CASSRYQGAGDTEAFF.